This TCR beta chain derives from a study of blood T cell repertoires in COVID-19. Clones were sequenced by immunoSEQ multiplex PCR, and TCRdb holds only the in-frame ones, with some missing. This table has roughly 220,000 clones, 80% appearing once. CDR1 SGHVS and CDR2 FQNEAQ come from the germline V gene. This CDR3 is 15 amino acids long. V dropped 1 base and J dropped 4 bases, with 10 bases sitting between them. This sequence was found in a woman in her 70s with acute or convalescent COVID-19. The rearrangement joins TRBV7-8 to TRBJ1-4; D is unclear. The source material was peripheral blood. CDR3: CASSLVTEGNEKLFF. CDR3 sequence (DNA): TGTGCCAGCAGCTTAGTGACGGAGGGTAATGAAAAACTGTTTTTT.